This record concerns one TCR beta chain sequence. The data originate from a study of blood T cell repertoires in COVID-19. Overall study: Collection of acute and convalescent COVID-19 samples took place in the United States, Italy and Spain. The cDNA or gDNA used as material had been derived from T cells, B-cell-depleted T cells, or PBMCs.

Study processing details: Reference gene primer amplification yielded estimated nucleated cell counts. Generated by immunoSEQ multiplex PCR, the TCRdb table keeps only in-frame clones and is missing some. D and trimming come from the DNA, and the V and J calls and clone size come from that table. This sample yields approximately 100,000 clones, of which 90% to 95% are seen a single time; around 15% belongs to the top ten. V was trimmed by 1 base and J by 3 bases, leaving 9 bases between them. This CDR3 has 15 residues. Germline V gene sequence: CDR1 SEHNR, CDR2 FQNEAQ (reference sequence). The receptor was derived from a man between 50 and 59 years old with acute or convalescent COVID-19. Sequencing was performed on peripheral blood. The chain couples TRBV7-9 to TRBJ1-4, with D perhaps matching TRBD1 (6 bases). DNA for the CDR3: TGTGCCAGCAGCTTAGACAGGGATCCTAATGAAAAACTGTTTTTT. It translates to CASSLDRDPNEKLFF.